These 5 T cell receptor beta chains originate from one sample sequenced in a study of regulatory T cells in long-lasting Graves disease (dated by TCRdb to the early 2020s). Receptor libraries were prepared by multiplex PCR. TCRdb records Illumina HiSeq 4000 as the sequencer. iRepertoire HTBI primers and Arm-PCR amplification of CDR3 regions were used to construct TCR beta libraries. TCRdb reprocessing: public reads trimmed at Q25 with fastp, clones called with MiXCR, in-frame beta chains kept. CDR3 protein sequences are deduplicated, and each keeps its most common genes and DNA. This sample holds 550,000 to 650,000 distinct CDR3 sequences; 16% were observed only once. 12% of the sample comes from the top ten. The sample's time point label, in plain terms: newly diagnosed GD, antithyroid drugs for less than 3 months. RNA was extracted from PBMCs in TRIzol for both TCR sequencing and RNA sequencing.

The sample was also reused in another study, on T cells in Graves' hyperthyroidism and ophthalmopathy.

The source was peripheral blood mononuclear cells (PBMCs), collected at new diagnosis, from a patient treated with antithyroid drugs. Source of these receptors: a man younger than 30 with Graves disease. Donor details come from another sample of the same person, matched by shared clones.

Many counts were recorded for this clonotype. This chain connects TRBV7-8 to TRBJ2-7, with D possibly being TRBD1 or TRBD2 (5 bases each). The germline V gene encodes CDR1 SGHVS and CDR2 FQNEAQ. CDR3 length: 15 residues. Trimming took 3 bases from V and 0 from J, leaving 12 bases between them. The CDR3 is CASSLAGDRSYEQYF. CDR3 coding DNA: TGTGCCAGCAGCTTGGCCGGGGACCGCTCCTACGAGCAGTACTTC. Variable domain in full (rest from reference TRBV7-8 and TRBJ2-7): GAGVSQSPRYKVAKRGQDVALRCDPISGHVSLFWYQQALGQGPEFLTYFQNEAQLDKSGLPSDRFFAERPEGSVSTLKIQRTQQEDSAVYLCASSLAGDRSYEQYFGPGTRLTVT.

This clonotype was detected a few times. The rearrangement uses TRBV18 and TRBJ2-7; TRBD2 agrees at 8 bases. The J segment lost 0 bases and the V segment lost 4 bases, leaving 8 bases of the junction unmatched. There are 16 residues in the CDR3. The V gene's germline CDR1 is KGHSH and CDR2 LQKENI. CDR3 residues: CASSRGTLAGSYEQYF. The CDR3 DNA reads as TGTGCCAGCTCACGAGGTACCCTAGCGGGCTCCTACGAGCAGTACTTC.

This chain uses TRBV20-1 with TRBJ2-7; no clear D. The CDR3 loop spans 14 amino acids. Trimming pared 3 bases from V and 1 base from J, leaving 13 bases between. The germline gives CDR1 DFQATT, CDR2 SNEGSKA (reference sequence). The CDR3 here is CSASERSTSYEQYF. CDR3 coding DNA: TGCAGTGCTAGCGAGCGATCTACTTCCTACGAGCAGTACTTC.

The chain recombines TRBV7-9 with TRBJ2-1; possible D gene TRBD1, 6 bases. This CDR3 region has 15 residues. V lost 4 bases, J lost 5 bases, and 15 bases lay in between. CDR1 is SEHNR and CDR2 is FQNEAQ in the germline V gene (reference sequence). The CDR3, as DNA: TGTGCCAGCAGCTGGACTGACACAGGGAACAATGAGCAGTTCTTC. Amino acid sequence: CASSWTDTGNNEQFF.

Only a few counts were recorded for this clonotype. The V and J genes are TRBV12-3 or TRBV12-4 and TRBJ2-5; 9 bases are shared with TRBD2. V trimming: 5 bases; J trimming: 5 bases; junction bases outside the gene matches: 15. The CDR3 has 17 amino acids. The CDR3 DNA is TGTGCCAGCAGTCTACCTAGAGCGGGAGGCTTTGGGGAGACCCAGTACTTC. It is translated as CASSLPRAGGFGETQYF.